The 2 T cell receptor beta chains reported below all come from one sample, sequenced in a study of blood T cells in healthy people across ages. Primed by a sample-barcoded 5' primer and a J-beta primer mix, a second PCR proceeded for about 7 to 11 cycles. MiXCR, run by TCRdb on the 5' RACE reads, gives a single entry per CDR3 protein. The sample comprises roughly 800,000 distinct CDR3 sequences, about 25% of which are singletons, and more than 3% rests with the top ten. This sample was shared with a second study, whose subject was T cells of mothers and their children.

The sequenced sample was blood. The origin of the receptors is a boy under 18 in good health.

This clonotype was counted only a few times. This rearrangement joins TRBV27 to TRBJ2-1, with D possibly TRBD2 on 6 matching bases. V was cut by 5 bases and J by 4 bases, with 15 bases left in between. The length of the CDR3 is 15 residues. The germline gives CDR1 MNHEY, CDR2 SMNVEV (reference sequence). The DNA for the CDR3 is TGTGCCAGCAGTATCGAGGCTAGCGTATACAATGAGCAGTTCTTC. Its translation: CASSIEASVYNEQFF.

This clonotype was observed at least ten times. The rearrangement joins TRBV7-6 to TRBJ2-2; D possibly corresponds to TRBD2 (5 bases). CDR3 size: 13 residues. Germline CDR1 is SGHVS and CDR2 is FNYEAQ. V lost 2 bases, J lost 8 bases, and 9 bases lay in between. Here the CDR3 reads CASSLSGGGELFF. CDR3 nucleotides: TGTGCCAGCAGCTTAAGCGGCGGAGGGGAGCTGTTTTTT.